The sequence of this T cell receptor beta chain was determined in a study of response to subunit inactivated influenza vaccine. This clonotype has a handful of counts. The antigen is not known. The ends lost 3 bases at V and 5 bases at J; junction bases unmatched: 5. Germline-derived CDR1 and CDR2 are DFQATT and SNEGSKA (reference sequence). The CDR3 sequence is 14 residues long. Study-level findings and limits: Authors proposed each seasonal influenza vaccination draws in few new T cells.

TCRdb redid the calling of the RT-PCR reads with MiXCR, one entry per CDR3 protein. The sample includes a few hundred thousand distinct CDR3 sequences, roughly 15% of them seen just once. The chain links TRBV20-1 to TRBJ2-2; 8 positions agree with TRBD2. The source material was PBMCs from blood, sampled approximately 13 days after vaccination. The receptor was derived from a man aged 50-59 years who received an inactivated influenza vaccine. As DNA, the CDR3 is TGCAGTGCTAGTGGGACTAGTGGAACCGGGGAGCTGTTTTTT. Protein: CSASGTSGTGELFF.